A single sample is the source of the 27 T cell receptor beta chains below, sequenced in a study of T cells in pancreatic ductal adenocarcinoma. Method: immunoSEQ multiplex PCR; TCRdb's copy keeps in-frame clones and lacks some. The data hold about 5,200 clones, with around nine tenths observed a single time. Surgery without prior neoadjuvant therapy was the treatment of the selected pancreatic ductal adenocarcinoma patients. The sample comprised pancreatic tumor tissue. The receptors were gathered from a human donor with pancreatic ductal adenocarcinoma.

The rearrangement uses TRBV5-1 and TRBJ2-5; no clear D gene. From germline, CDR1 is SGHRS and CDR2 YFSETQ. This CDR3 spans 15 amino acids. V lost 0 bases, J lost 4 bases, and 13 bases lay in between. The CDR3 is CASSLEVGWRETQYF. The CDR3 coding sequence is TGCGCCAGCAGCTTGGAAGTGGGTTGGCGAGAGACCCAGTACTTC.

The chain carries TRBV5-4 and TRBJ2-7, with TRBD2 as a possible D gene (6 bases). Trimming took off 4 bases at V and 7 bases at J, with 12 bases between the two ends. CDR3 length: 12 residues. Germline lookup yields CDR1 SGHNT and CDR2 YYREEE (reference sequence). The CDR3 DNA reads TGTGCCAGCAGCCCGCTCGGGGGTGAGCAGTACTTC. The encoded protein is CASSPLGGEQYF.

The CDR3 is CASSLILTDTQYF. CDR3 DNA: TGTGCCAGCAGCCTCATCTTGACAGATACGCAGTATTTT. This rearrangement joins TRBV11-3 to TRBJ2-3; no clear D gene. V was cut by 5 bases and J by 3 bases, with 9 bases left in between. The CDR3 extends over 13 amino acids. Germline lookup yields CDR1 SGHNT and CDR2 YENEEA.

Written as DNA, the CDR3 is TGTGCCAGTAGTAGGGGACAGAACACCGGGGAGCTGTTTTTT. It codes for CASSRGQNTGELFF. J is TRBJ2-2 and V is TRBV19, with a tentative D call TRBD1 (6 bases). This CDR3 contains 14 residues. Per the germline V gene, CDR1 is LNHDA and CDR2 is SQIVND (reference sequence). The V end lost 4 bases, the J end lost 1 base, and 7 bases lay between the germline ends.

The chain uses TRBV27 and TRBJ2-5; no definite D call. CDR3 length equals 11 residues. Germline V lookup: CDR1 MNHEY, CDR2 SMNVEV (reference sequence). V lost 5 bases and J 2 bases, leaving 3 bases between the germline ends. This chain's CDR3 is CASSTQETQYF. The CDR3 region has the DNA TGTGCCAGCAGTACTCAAGAGACCCAGTACTTC.

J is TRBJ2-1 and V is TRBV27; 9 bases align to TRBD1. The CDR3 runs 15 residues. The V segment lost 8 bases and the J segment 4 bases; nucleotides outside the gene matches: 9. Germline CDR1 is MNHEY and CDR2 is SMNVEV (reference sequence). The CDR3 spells CASGQGRAGYNEQFF. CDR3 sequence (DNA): TGTGCCAGCGGACAGGGGAGAGCGGGGTACAATGAGCAGTTCTTC.

The CDR3 bases are TGTGCCAGCAGCCAAGTCGGGGCTAGCGACTCTGGGGCCAACGTCCTGACTTTC. Residues: CASSQVGASDSGANVLTF. This chain joins TRBV4-2 and TRBJ2-6; possibly TRBD2 for D (6 bases). CDR1 is LGHNA, CDR2 YNFKEQ, per germline. This CDR3 region has 18 residues. Trimming removed 1 base from V and 0 bases from J, with 13 bases in between.

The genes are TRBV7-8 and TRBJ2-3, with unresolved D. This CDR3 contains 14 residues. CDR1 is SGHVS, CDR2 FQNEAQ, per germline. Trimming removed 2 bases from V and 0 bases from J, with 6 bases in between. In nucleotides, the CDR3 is TGTGCCAGCAGCTTACAAGCTAGCACAGATACGCAGTATTTT. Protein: CASSLQASTDTQYF.

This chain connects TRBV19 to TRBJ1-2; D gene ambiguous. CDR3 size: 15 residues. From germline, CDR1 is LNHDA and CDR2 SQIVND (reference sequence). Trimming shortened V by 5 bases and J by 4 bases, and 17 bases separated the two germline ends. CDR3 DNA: TGTGCCAGTAGTGACCAAGCACGGTACGGCTATGGCTACACCTTC. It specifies CASSDQARYGYGYTF. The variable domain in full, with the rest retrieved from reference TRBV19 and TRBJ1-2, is DGGITQSPKYLFRKEGQNVTLSCEQNLNHDAMYWYRQDPGQGLRLIYYSQIVNDFQKGDIAEGYSVSREKKESFPLTVTSAQKNPTAFYLCASSDQARYGYGYTFGSGTRLTVV.

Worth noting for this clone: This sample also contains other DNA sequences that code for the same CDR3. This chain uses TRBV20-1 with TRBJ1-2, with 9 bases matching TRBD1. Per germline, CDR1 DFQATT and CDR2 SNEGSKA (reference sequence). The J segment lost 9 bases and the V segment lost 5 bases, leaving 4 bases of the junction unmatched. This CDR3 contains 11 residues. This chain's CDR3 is CSAGGTGSYTF. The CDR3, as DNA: TGCAGTGCTGGCGGGACAGGGAGCTACACCTTC.

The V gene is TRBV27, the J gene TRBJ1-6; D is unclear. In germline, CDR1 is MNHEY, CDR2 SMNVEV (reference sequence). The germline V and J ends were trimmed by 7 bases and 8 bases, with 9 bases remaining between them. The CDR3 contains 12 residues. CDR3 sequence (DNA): TGTGCCAGCAAAGTTAAGGATTCACCCCTCCACTTT. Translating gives CASKVKDSPLHF.

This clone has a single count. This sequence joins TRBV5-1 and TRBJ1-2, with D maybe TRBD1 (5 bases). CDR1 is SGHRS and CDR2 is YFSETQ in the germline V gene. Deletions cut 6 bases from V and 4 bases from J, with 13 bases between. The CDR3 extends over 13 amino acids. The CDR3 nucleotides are TGCGCCAGCAACCAGGCTGGGGGCTATGGCTACACCTTC. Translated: CASNQAGGYGYTF.

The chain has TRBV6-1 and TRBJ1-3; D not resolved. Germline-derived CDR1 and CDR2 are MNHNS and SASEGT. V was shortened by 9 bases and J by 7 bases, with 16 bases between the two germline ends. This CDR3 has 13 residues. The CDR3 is CASSDPGWNTIYF. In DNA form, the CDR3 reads TGTGCCAGTTCAGATCCTGGTTGGAACACCATATATTTT.

DNA of the CDR3: TGTGCCAGCAGTGAGGATGGCGGGGGGGGCGTGGATACGCAGTATTTT. Translated: CASSEDGGGGVDTQYF. The chain uses TRBV2 and TRBJ2-3; the match to TRBD2 covers 9 bases. From germline, CDR1 is SNHLY and CDR2 FYNNEI. The CDR3 totals 16 residues. Unmatched junction bases numbered 10, after V lost 3 bases and J lost 6 bases.

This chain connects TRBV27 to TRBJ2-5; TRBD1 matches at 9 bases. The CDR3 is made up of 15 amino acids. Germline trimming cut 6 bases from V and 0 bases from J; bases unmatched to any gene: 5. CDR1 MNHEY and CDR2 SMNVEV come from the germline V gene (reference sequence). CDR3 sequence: CASSSGQGNQETQYF. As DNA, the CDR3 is TGTGCCAGCAGCTCAGGACAGGGGAACCAAGAGACCCAGTACTTC.

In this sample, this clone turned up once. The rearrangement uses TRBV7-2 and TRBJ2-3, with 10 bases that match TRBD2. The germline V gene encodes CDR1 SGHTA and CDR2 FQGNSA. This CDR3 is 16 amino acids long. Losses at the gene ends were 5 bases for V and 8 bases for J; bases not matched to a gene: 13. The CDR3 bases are TGTGCCAGCAGCGCCACTAGCGGGACGGTCTACGGTACGCAGTATTTT. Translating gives CASSATSGTVYGTQYF.

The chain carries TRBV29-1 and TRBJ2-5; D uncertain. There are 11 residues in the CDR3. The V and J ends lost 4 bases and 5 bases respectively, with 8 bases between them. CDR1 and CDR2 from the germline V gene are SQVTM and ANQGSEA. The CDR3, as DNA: TGCAGCGTTGTAATAGGGGAGACCCAGTACTTC. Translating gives CSVVIGETQYF.

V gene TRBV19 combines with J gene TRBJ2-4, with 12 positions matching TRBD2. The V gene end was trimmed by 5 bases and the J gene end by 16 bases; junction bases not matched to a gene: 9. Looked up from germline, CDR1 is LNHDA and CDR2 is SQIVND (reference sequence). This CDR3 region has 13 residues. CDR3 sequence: CASSSWGLAGTYF. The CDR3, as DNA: TGTGCCAGTAGTTCATGGGGACTAGCGGGCACCTACTTC.

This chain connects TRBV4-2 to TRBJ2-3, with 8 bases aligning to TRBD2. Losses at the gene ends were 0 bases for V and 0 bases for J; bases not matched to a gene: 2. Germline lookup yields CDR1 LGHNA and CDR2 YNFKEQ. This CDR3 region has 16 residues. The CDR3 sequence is CASSQELADSTDTQYF. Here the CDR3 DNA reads TGTGCCAGCAGCCAAGAACTAGCGGATAGCACAGATACGCAGTATTTT.

CDR3 DNA sequence: TGTGCCAGCAGTGAAGCACCCTCTAGCGGGGGCCTTCTTTTCTCCTACGAGCAGTACTTC. This translates into CASSEAPSSGGLLFSYEQYF. The V gene is TRBV6-1, the J gene TRBJ2-7, with 10 bases identical to TRBD2. Losses at the gene ends were 0 bases for V and 0 bases for J; bases not matched to a gene: 14. The CDR3 is 20 residues long. Germline CDR1 reads MNHNS; CDR2 reads SASEGT.

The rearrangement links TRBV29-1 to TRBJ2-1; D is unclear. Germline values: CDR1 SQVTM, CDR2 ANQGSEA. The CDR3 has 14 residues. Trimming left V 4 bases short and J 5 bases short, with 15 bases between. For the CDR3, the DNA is TGCAGCGTTGCTCGGAGCTCTGGGGACAATGAGCAGTTCTTC. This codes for CSVARSSGDNEQFF.

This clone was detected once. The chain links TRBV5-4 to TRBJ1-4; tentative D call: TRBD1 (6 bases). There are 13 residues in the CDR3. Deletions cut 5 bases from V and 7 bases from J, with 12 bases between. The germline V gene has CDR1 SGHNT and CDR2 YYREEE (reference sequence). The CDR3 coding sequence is TGTGCCAGCAGGCCTCAGGGGAGTGAAAAACTGTTTTTT. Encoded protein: CASRPQGSEKLFF.

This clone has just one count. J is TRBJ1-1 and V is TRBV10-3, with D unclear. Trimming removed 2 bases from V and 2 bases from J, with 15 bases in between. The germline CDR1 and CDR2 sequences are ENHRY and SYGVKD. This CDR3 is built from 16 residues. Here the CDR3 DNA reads TGTGCCATCAGTGAGGCGGGATATTCTCCTAACACTGAAGCTTTCTTT. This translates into CAISEAGYSPNTEAFF.

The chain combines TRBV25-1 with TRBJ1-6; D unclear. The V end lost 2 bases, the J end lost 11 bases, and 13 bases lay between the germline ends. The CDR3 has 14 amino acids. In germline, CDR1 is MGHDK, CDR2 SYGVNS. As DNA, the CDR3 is TGTGCCAGCAGTGAAGCCCTCTCTACGGCACCCCTCCACTTT. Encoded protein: CASSEALSTAPLHF. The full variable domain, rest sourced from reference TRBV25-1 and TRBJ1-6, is EADIYQTPRYLVIGTGKKITLECSQTMGHDKMYWYQQDPGMELHLIHYSYGVNSTEKGDLSSESTVSRIRTEHFPLTLESARPSHTSQYLCASSEALSTAPLHFGNGTRLTVT.

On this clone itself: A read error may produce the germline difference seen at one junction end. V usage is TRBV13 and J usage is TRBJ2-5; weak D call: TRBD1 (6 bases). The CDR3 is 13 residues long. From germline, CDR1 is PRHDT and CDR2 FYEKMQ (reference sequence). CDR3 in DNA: TGTGCCAGCAGCCTAGGACAGCAAGAGACCCAGTACTTC. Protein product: CASSLGQQETQYF.

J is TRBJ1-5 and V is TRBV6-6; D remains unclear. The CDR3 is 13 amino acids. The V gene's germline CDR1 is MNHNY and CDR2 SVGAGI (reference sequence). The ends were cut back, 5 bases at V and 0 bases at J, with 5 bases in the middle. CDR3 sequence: CASSLDSNQPQHF. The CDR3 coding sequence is TGTGCCAGCAGTCTTGATAGCAATCAGCCCCAGCATTTT.

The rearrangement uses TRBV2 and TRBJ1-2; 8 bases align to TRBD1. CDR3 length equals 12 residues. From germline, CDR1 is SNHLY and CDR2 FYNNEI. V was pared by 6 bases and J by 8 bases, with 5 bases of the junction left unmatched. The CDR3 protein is CASRLDRDGYTF. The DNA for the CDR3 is TGTGCCAGCAGGCTGGACAGGGACGGCTACACCTTC.